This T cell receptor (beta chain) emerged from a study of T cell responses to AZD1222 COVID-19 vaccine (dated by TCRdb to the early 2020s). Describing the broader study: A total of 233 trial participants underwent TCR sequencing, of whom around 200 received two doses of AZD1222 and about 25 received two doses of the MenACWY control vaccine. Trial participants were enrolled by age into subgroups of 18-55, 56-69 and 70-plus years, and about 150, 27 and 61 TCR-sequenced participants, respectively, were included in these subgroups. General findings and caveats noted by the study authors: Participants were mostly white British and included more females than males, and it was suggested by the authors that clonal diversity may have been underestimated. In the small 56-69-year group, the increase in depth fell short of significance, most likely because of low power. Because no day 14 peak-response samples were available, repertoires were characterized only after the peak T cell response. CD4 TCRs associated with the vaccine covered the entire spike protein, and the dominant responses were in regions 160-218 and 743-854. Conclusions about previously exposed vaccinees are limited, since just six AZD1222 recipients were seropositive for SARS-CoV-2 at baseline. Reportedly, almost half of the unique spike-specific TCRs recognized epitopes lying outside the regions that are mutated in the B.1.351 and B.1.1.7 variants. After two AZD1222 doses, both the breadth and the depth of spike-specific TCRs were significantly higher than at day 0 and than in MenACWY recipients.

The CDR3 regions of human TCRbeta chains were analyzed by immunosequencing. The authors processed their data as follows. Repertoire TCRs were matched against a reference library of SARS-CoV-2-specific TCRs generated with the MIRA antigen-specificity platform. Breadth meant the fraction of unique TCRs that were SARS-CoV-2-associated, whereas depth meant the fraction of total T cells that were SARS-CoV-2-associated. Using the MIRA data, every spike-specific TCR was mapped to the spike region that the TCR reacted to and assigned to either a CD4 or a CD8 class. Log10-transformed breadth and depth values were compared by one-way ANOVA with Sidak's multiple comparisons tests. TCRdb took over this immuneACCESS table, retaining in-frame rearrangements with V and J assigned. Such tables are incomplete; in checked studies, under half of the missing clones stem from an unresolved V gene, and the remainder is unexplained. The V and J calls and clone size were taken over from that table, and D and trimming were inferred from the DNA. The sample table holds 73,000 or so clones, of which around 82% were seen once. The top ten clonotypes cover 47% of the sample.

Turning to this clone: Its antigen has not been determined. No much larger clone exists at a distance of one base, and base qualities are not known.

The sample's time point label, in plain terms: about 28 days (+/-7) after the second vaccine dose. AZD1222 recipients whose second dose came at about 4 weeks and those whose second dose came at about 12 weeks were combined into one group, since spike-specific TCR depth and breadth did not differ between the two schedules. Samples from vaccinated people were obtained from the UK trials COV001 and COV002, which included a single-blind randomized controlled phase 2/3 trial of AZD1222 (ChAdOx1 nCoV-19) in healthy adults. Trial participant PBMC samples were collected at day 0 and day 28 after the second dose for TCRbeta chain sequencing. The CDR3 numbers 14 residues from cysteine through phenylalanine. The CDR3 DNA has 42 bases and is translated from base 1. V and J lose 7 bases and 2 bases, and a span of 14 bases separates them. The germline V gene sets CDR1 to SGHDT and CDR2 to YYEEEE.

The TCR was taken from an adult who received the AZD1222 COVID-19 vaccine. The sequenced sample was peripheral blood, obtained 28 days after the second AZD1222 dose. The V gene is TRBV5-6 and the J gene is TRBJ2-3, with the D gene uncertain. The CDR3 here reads CASAPVGFTDTQYF. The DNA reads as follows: TGTGCCAGCGCACCGGTGGGGTTCACAGATACGCAGTATTTT.